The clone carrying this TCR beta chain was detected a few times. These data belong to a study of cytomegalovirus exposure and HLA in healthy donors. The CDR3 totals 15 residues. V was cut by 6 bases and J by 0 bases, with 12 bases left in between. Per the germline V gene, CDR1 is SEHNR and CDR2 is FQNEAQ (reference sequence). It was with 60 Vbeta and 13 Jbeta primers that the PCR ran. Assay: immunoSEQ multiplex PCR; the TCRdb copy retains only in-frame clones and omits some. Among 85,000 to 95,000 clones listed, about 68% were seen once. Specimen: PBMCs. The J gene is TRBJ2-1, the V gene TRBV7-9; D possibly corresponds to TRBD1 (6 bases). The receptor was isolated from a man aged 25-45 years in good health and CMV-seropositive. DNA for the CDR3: TGTGCCAGCAGTCAGGACAGAAGCTCCTACAATGAGCAGTTCTTC. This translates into CASSQDRSSYNEQFF. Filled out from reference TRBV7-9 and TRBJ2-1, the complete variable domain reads DTGVSQNPRHKITKRGQNVTFRCDPISEHNRLYWYRQTLGQGPEFLTYFQNEAQLEKSRLLSDRFSAERPKGSFSTLEIQRTEQGDSAMYLCASSQDRSSYNEQFFGPGTRLTVL.